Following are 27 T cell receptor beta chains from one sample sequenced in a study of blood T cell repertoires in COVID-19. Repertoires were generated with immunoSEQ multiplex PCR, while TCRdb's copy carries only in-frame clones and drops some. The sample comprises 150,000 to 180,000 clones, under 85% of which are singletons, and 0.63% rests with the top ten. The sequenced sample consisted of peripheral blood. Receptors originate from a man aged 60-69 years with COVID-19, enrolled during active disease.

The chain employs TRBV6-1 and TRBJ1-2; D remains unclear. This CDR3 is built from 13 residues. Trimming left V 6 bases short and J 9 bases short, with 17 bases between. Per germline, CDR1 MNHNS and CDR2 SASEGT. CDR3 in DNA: TGTGCCAGCAGCCCCGAGGGAGGGTTTAGCTACACCTTC. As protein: CASSPEGGFSYTF.

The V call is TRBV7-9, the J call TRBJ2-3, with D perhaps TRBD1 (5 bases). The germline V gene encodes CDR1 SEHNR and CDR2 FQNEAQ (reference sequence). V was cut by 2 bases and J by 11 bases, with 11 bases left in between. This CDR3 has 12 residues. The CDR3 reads CASSLQGLKQYF. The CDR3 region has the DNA TGTGCCAGCAGCTTACAGGGTCTGAAGCAGTATTTT.

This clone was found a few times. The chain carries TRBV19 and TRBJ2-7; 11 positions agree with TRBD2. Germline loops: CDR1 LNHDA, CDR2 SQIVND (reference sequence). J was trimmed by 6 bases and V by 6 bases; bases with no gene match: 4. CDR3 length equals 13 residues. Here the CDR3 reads CASSDLAGGEQYF. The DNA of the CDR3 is TGTGCCAGTAGCGACCTAGCGGGAGGCGAGCAGTACTTC.

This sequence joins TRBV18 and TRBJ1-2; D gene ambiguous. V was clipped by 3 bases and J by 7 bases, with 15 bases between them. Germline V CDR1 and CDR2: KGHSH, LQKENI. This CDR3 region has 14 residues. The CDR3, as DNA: TGTGCCAGCTCACCGGCCCGGGAGGCGTCTGGCTACACCTTC. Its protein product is CASSPAREASGYTF.

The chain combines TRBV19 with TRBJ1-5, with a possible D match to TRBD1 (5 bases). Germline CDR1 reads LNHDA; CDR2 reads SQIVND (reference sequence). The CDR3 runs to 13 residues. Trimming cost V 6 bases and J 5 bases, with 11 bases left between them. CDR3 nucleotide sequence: TGTGCCAGTAGGGGGGGTCCCGATCAGCCCCAGCATTTT. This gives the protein CASRGGPDQPQHF.

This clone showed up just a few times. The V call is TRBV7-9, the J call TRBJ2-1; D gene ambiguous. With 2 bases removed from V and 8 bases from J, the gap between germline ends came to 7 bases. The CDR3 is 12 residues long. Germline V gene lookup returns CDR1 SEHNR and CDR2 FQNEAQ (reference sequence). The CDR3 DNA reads TGTGCCAGCAGCTTATCTCCTGATGAGCAGTTCTTC. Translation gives CASSLSPDEQFF.

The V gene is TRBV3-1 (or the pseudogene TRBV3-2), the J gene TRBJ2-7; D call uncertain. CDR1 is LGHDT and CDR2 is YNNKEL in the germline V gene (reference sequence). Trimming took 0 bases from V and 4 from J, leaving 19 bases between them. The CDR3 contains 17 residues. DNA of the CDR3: TGTGCCAGCAGCCAAGATTTAACGGAAATTACGACTTACGAGCAGTACTTC. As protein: CASSQDLTEITTYEQYF.

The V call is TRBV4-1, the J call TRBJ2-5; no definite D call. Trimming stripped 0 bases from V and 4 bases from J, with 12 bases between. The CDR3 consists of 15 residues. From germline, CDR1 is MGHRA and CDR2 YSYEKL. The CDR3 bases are TGCGCCAGCAGCCAAGATCCGGCAGGCCCAGAGACCCAGTACTTC. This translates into CASSQDPAGPETQYF.

CDR3 sequence: CASSLSHRAKNIQYF. CDR3 sequence (DNA): TGTGCCAGCAGCTTATCTCACAGGGCCAAAAACATTCAGTACTTC. The chain has TRBV7-2 and TRBJ2-4, with D perhaps matching TRBD1 (5 bases). The ends were cut back, 2 bases at V and 1 base at J, with 9 bases in the middle. Germline V lookup: CDR1 SGHTA, CDR2 FQGNSA. The CDR3 has 15 residues.

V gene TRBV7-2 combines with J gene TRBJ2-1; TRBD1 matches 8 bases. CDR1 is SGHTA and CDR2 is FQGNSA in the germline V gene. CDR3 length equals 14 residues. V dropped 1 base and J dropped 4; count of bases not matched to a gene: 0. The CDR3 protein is CASSLGDRYNEQFF. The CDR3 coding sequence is TGTGCCAGCAGCTTAGGGGACAGGTACAATGAGCAGTTCTTC.

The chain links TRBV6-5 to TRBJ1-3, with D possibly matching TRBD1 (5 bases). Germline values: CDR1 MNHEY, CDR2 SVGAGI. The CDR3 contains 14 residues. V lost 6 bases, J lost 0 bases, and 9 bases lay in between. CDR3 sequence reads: CASSPGLSGNTIYF. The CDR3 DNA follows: TGTGCCAGCAGCCCAGGGCTCTCTGGAAACACCATATATTTT.

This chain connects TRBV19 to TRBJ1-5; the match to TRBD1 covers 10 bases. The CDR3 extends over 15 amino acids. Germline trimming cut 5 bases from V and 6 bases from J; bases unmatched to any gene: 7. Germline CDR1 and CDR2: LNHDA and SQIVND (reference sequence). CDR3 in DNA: TGTGCCAGTAGTTCATGGACAGGGGGACGTCAGCCCCAGCATTTT. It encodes CASSSWTGGRQPQHF. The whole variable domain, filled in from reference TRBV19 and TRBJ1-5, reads DGGITQSPKYLFRKEGQNVTLSCEQNLNHDAMYWYRQDPGQGLRLIYYSQIVNDFQKGDIAEGYSVSREKKESFPLTVTSAQKNPTAFYLCASSSWTGGRQPQHFGDGTRLSIL.

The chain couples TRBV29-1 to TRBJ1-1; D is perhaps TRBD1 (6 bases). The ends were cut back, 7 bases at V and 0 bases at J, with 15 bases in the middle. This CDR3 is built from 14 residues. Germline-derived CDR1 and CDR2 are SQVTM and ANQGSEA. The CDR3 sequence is CSGWGGGVNTEAFF. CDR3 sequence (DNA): TGCAGCGGATGGGGAGGGGGGGTGAACACTGAAGCTTTCTTT.

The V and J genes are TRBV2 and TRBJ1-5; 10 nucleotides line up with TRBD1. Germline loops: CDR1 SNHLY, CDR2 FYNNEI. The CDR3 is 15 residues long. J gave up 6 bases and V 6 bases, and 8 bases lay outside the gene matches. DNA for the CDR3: TGTGCCAGCAGGGCCGGGACAGGGGCGGGTCAGCCCCAGCATTTT. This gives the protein CASRAGTGAGQPQHF.

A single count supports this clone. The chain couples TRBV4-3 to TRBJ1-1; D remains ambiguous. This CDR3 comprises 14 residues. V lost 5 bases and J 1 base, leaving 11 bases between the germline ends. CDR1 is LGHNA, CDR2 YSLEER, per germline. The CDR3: CASSSIPGNTEAFF. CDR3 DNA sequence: TGCGCCAGCAGCTCAATTCCAGGGAACACTGAAGCTTTCTTT.

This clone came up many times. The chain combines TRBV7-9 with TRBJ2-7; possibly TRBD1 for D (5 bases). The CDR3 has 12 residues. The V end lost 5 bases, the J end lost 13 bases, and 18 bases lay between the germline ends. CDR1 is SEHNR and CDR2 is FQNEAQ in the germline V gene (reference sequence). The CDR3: CASSPPGRVGYF. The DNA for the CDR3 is TGTGCCAGCAGCCCACCGGGCAGGGTAGGATACTTC.

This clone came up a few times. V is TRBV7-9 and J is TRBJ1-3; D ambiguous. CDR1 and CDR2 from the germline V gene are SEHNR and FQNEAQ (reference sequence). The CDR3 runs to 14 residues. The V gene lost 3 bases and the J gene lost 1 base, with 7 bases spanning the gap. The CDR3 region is CASSLEGSGNTIYF. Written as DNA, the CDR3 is TGTGCCAGCAGCTTGGAGGGTTCTGGAAACACCATATATTTT.

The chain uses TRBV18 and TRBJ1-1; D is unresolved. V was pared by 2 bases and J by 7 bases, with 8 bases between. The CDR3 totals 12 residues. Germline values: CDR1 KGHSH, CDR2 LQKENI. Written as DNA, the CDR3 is TGTGCCAGCTCACCATACCAGTTTGAAGCTTTCTTT. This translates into CASSPYQFEAFF.

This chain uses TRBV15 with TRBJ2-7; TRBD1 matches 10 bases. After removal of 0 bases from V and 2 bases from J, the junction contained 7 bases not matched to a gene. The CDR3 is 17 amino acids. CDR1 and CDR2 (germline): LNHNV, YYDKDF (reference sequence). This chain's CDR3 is CATSRDLRDRGTYEQYF. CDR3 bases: TGTGCCACCAGCAGAGATCTAAGGGACAGGGGAACCTACGAGCAGTACTTC.

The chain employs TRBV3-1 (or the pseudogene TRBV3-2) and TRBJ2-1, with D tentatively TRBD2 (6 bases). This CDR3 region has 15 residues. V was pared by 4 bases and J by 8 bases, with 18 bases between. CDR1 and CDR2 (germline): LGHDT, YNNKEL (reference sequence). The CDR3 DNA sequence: TGTGCCAGCAGCCGACGGACTACCCAATGGTATGAGCAGTTCTTC. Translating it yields CASSRRTTQWYEQFF.

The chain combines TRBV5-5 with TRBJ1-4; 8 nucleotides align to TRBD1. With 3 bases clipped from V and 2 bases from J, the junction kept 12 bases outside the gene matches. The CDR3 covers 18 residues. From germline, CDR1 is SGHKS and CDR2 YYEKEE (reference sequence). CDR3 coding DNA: TGTGCCAGCAGCTCCTACGGGGAACAGGGGGGGACTAATGAAAAACTGTTTTTT. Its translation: CASSSYGEQGGTNEKLFF.

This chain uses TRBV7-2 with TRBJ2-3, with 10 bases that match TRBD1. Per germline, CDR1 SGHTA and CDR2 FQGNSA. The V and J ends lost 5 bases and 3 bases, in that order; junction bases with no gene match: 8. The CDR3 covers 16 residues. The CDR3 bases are TGTGCCAGCAGCACCCGACAGGGGGCCTCGACAGATACGCAGTATTTT. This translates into CASSTRQGASTDTQYF.

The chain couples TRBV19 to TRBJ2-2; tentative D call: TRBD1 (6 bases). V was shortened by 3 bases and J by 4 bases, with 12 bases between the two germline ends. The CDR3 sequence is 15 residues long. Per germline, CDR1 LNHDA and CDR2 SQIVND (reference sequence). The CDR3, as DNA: TGTGCCAGTAGTATTTGGACAGCGATCACCGGGGAGCTGTTTTTT. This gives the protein CASSIWTAITGELFF.

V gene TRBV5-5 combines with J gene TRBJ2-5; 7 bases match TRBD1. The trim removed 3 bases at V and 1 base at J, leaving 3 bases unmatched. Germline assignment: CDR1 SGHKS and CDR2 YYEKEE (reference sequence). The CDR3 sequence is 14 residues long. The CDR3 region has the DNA TGTGCCAGCAGCTGGGGGACAGCCCAAGAGACCCAGTACTTC. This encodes CASSWGTAQETQYF.

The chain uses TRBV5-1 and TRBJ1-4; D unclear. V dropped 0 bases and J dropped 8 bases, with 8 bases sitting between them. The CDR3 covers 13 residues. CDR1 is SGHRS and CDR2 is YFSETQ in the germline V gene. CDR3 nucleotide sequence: TGCGCCAGCAGCTTGGGAGGGAACGAAAAACTGTTTTTT. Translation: CASSLGGNEKLFF.

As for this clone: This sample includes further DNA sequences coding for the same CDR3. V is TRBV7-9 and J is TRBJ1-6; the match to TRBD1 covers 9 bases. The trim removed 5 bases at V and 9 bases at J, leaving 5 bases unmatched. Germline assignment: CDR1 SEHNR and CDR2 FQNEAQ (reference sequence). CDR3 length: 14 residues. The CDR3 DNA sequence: TGTGCCAGCAGCACCGACAGGGGGTTTTCACCCCTCCACTTT. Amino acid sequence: CASSTDRGFSPLHF.

The chain's CDR3 is CASSPTGARGNYGYTF. Here the CDR3 DNA reads TGTGCCAGCTCACCGACAGGGGCCCGCGGTAACTATGGCTACACCTTC. This chain joins TRBV18 and TRBJ1-2; 8 bases fit TRBD1. This CDR3 is 16 amino acids long. The V segment lost 3 bases and the J segment 1 base; nucleotides outside the gene matches: 7. CDR1 and CDR2 (germline): KGHSH, LQKENI.